This T cell receptor (beta chain) was documented in a study of blood T cell repertoires in COVID-19 (dated by TCRdb to 2018 to 2021). Study-level background: Samples from collaborators originated in the United States, Italy and Spain and spanned both the acute and convalescent phases of COVID-19. The prospective study material was composed of cDNA or gDNA derived from T cells, B-cell-depleted T cells, or PBMCs. The dataset comprised deeply sampled blood TCRbeta repertoires from subjects exposed to, actively infected with, or recovered from COVID-19. The repertoires were made available in a free public database intended to serve as a resource for research on the immune response to SARS-CoV-2. The samples were drawn from the first 160 participants of the ongoing ImmuneRACE study and from 1,254 subjects provided by 6 global collaborators. The sample metadata nearly always contained a de-identified subject ID, COVID-19 status, age in years and sex. Where available, HLA class I and class II types were taken from metadata supplied by the sample provider and were not determined by assay-based typing. Broad study findings and their caveats: How much clinical and demographic metadata was included differed by source and by participant, and the metadata was provided uncurated.

Regarding this clone: What this receptor recognizes is not known. No much larger clonotype is one base removed from it; base qualities were not supplied.

From V the trimming removes 0 bases and from J it removes 0 bases, while the gene matches leave 10 bases of the junction unaccounted for. The CDR3 spans 18 residues, from the cysteine through the phenylalanine. The DNA shown is the 54-base CDR3, in frame from base 1. CDR1 and CDR2 were assigned from the germline V gene as LGHNA and YNFKEQ. TCRbeta CDR3 regions were amplified from genomic DNA by means of the immunoSEQ Assay, a bias-controlled multiplex PCR. Turning to the authors' computational methods: The number of nucleated cells in each sample was estimated from the amplification of reference gene primers within the assay. To quantify the absolute abundance of each unique TCRbeta CDR3 rearrangement, sequence reads were collapsed and filtered. Productive Simpson clonality was computed per sample as the square root of Simpson's diversity index over productive rearrangements. The source is immuneACCESS, and TCRdb retained only in-frame sequences with V and J called. Part of the clones is not carried over; for the studies checked, unresolved V genes explain less than half of this, and the remainder is unexplained. V, J and clone size are taken as reported in that table, and D and trimming were inferred from the DNA itself. This sample holds 60,000 to 90,000 clones; more than 80% were observed only once. The biggest ten clones account for approximately 0.74% of the sample.

Whole blood was collected in K2EDTA tubes by collaborating institutions according to the institutions' own protocols. For TCRbeta analysis, collaborators shipped samples in one of three forms: frozen whole blood, isolated PBMCs, or DNA extracted from either of those sample types. The clonotype was recovered from a woman at least 80 years old with acute or convalescent COVID-19. The sample taken for sequencing was peripheral blood. Rearrangement joined TRBV4-2 to TRBJ1-1, with 7 central nucleotides matching TRBD1. The bases read TGTGCCAGCAGCCAAGAGGTACAGGGGATTATAATGAACACTGAAGCTTTCTTT. This gives the protein CASSQEVQGIIMNTEAFF.